Here is one T cell receptor (beta chain) with its context. What it binds is unknown. The data were obtained in a study of memory CD4+ T cells and cytomegalovirus serostatus. Study overall: This sample comes from healthy Belgian adults, about 10 CMV seropositive, 24 seronegative. General study results and limits: The CMV-associated TCR signature appears largely within the CD4+ memory repertoire. About 40% of the roughly 160 known CMV-associated TCRbeta sequences appeared in CD4+ memory.

Under the authors' procedure: After removing out-of-frame reads, over 2 million distinct TCRbeta sequences remained. Sequenced by immunoSEQ multiplex PCR; TCRdb stores in-frame clones only, minus some. Clone size and V and J calls were adopted from that table, with D and trimming inferred from the DNA. The sample includes tens of thousands of clones, under 90% of them seen just once. The sort gate was single viable CD3+CD4+CD8-CD45RO+ cells for memory CD4+ T cells. This CDR3 region has 15 residues. V dropped 0 bases and J dropped 6; count of bases not matched to a gene: 2. The germline V gene encodes CDR1 SGHAT and CDR2 FQNNGV.

The TCR sequence derives from an adult in good health and CMV-seronegative. Some clones in this sample may be carry-over from other donors' samples. Sequencing was carried out using memory CD4+ T cells from blood. The chain recombines TRBV11-2 with TRBJ1-4; 9 bases are a match to TRBD1. Here the CDR3 reads CASSLEGTGHEKLFF. CDR3 in DNA: TGTGCCAGCAGCTTAGAAGGGACAGGGCATGAAAAACTGTTTTTT.